The 32 T cell receptor beta chains below were found in one sample sequenced in a study of molecular identifiers for immune sequencing clone quantification. TCRdb used MiXCR to reprocess the PCR reads, holding one entry per CDR3 protein. The sample holds 85,000 to 100,000 distinct CDR3 sequences, 20% to 25% seen once. Sequenced: naive CD8+ T cells from blood, with Jurkat cell RNA spiked in. Subset indicated: FACS-sorted CD8+CD4-CCR7+CD45RA+ naive T cells. The origin of the receptors is a human donor in good health. Some libraries in this study had Jurkat cell RNA spiked in.

This clonotype came up many times. This chain links TRBV6-6 with TRBJ2-7; no clear D gene. CDR3 size: 9 residues. Germline V gene sequence: CDR1 MNHNY, CDR2 SVGAGI (reference sequence). V gave up 6 bases and J gave up 3 bases, with 0 bases separating them. CDR3 DNA: TGTGCCAGCAGCTACGAGCAGTACTTC. Its protein is CASSYEQYF.

This clonotype was seen repeatedly, ten times or more. The rearrangement joins TRBV14 to TRBJ2-7; D assignment may be TRBD1 or TRBD2 (5 bases each). CDR1 is SGHDN, CDR2 FVKESK, per germline. V dropped 2 bases and J dropped 5 bases, with 7 bases sitting between them. The CDR3 runs to 12 residues. DNA for the CDR3: TGTGCCAGCAGCCAATTGGGGGACGAGCAGTACTTC. This gives the protein CASSQLGDEQYF.

The sample holds many counts of this clonotype. The V call is TRBV20-1, the J call TRBJ1-5; D unresolved. The CDR3 has 14 amino acids. Germline-derived CDR1 and CDR2 are DFQATT and SNEGSKA (reference sequence). Between the trimmed V and J ends, which lost 0 bases and 8 bases, there was a span of 14 bases. The CDR3 here is CSARDRTRGEPQHF. The DNA of the CDR3 is TGCAGTGCTAGAGATCGGACCCGCGGGGAGCCCCAGCATTTT.

This clonotype was counted between two and nine times. V usage is TRBV5-6 and J usage is TRBJ2-2; possible D gene TRBD2, 5 bases. V dropped 4 bases and J dropped 10 bases, with 11 bases sitting between them. This CDR3 is built from 12 residues. Per germline, CDR1 SGHDT and CDR2 YYEEEE. CDR3 residues: CASSAGPVELFF. In DNA, the CDR3 is TGTGCCAGCAGCGCGGGCCCTGTGGAGCTGTTTTTT.

This clonotype has ten or more counts. V and J are TRBV11-2 and TRBJ2-3, with TRBD2 matching 13 bases. V lost 5 bases and J lost 2; bases outside the gene matches: 4. Germline-derived CDR1 and CDR2 are SGHAT and FQNNGV. The CDR3 spans 16 residues. Here the CDR3 DNA reads TGTGCCAGCAGCCCACTAGCGGGGGGGGTCACAGATACGCAGTATTTT. It codes for CASSPLAGGVTDTQYF. The full variable domain, its missing parts supplied by reference TRBV11-2 and TRBJ2-3, is EAGVAQSPRYKIIEKRQSVAFWCNPISGHATLYWYQQILGQGPKLLIQFQNNGVVDDSQLPKDRFSAERLKGVDSTLKIQPAKLEDSAVYLCASSPLAGGVTDTQYFGPGTRLTVL.

This clonotype was counted between two and nine times. This sequence joins TRBV19 and TRBJ1-1, with D unclear. The ends were cut back, 10 bases at V and 5 bases at J, with 23 bases in the middle. This CDR3 has 15 residues. Germline CDR1 reads LNHDA; CDR2 reads SQIVND (reference sequence). The CDR3: CATSRSVREGTEAFF. The CDR3 DNA reads TGTGCCACATCACGCTCCGTTAGGGAAGGAACTGAAGCTTTCTTT.

This clonotype was detected many times. This sequence joins TRBV5-5 and TRBJ2-2; D possibly uses TRBD1 or TRBD2 (6 bases each). The germline CDR1 and CDR2 sequences are SGHKS and YYEKEE (reference sequence). The germline V and J ends were trimmed by 4 bases and 1 base, with 14 bases remaining between them. The CDR3 totals 16 residues. The CDR3 reads CASSGGQDLNTGELFF. In DNA, the CDR3 is TGTGCCAGCAGCGGGGGGCAGGACCTGAACACCGGGGAGCTGTTTTTT.

This clonotype has ten or more counts. The CDR3 protein is CAWSVLGGGLTEAFF. The CDR3 nucleotides read TGTGCCTGGAGTGTACTGGGGGGAGGACTGACTGAAGCTTTCTTT. The genes are TRBV30 and TRBJ1-1; possible D gene TRBD1, 5 bases. From germline, CDR1 is GTSNPN and CDR2 SVGIG (reference sequence). There are 15 residues in the CDR3. Trimming removed 0 bases at V and 5 bases at J, with 16 bases between.

This clonotype was seen a handful of times. The rearrangement joins TRBV6-5 to TRBJ2-3; D may match TRBD1 or TRBD2 (6 bases each). The CDR3 totals 16 residues. The V gene's germline CDR1 is MNHEY and CDR2 SVGAGI. Trimming took off 0 bases at V and 1 base at J, with 11 bases between the two ends. The CDR3 DNA reads TGTGCCAGCAGTTACTCCCCGGAGGGGGGCACAGATACGCAGTATTTT. Translation gives CASSYSPEGGTDTQYF.

A remark on this clonotype: Since a much larger clone is just one base distant, this may be a read error. The chain combines TRBV2 with TRBJ2-3; either TRBD1 or TRBD2 may supply D (5 bases each). The CDR3 length is 13 residues. CDR1 and CDR2 from the germline V gene are SNHLY and FYNNEI. This CDR3 is CASSEGSTGTQYF. The CDR3 coding sequence is TGTGCCAGCAGTGAGGGGAGCACAGGTACGCAGTATTTT.

This clonotype has a count of ten or more. The chain carries TRBV3-1 and TRBJ2-6, with no clear D. Germline CDR1 reads LGHDT; CDR2 reads YNNKEL (reference sequence). Trimming shortened V by 0 bases and J by 0 bases, and 6 bases separated the two germline ends. CDR3 length equals 16 residues. CDR3 loop: CASSQERDSGANVLTF. The DNA of the CDR3 is TGTGCCAGCAGCCAAGAACGAGACTCTGGGGCCAACGTCCTGACTTTC. Full variable domain (missing parts from reference TRBV3-1 and TRBJ2-6): DTAVSQTPKYLVTQMGNDKSIKCEQNLGHDTMYWYKQDSKKFLKIMFSYNNKELIINETVPNRFSPKSPDKAHLNLHINSLELGDSAVYFCASSQERDSGANVLTFGAGSRLTVL.

This clonotype appeared many times. This chain connects TRBV9 to TRBJ1-3, with D perhaps TRBD1 (5 bases). The V gene lost 3 bases and the J gene lost 0 bases, with 10 bases spanning the gap. Germline CDR1 is SGDLS and CDR2 is YYNGEE. The CDR3 covers 15 residues. The CDR3 nucleotides read TGTGCCAGCAGCGAAATGACAGCCTCTGGAAACACCATATATTTT. Translating it yields CASSEMTASGNTIYF.

This clonotype was seen at least ten times. The V call is TRBV4-1, the J call TRBJ2-5, with 15 bases that match TRBD2. V was clipped by 2 bases and J by 4 bases; unmatched bases: 5. In germline, CDR1 is MGHRA, CDR2 YSYEKL. The CDR3 consists of 17 residues. This CDR3 is CASSQSPGLAGGETQYF. The CDR3 DNA reads TGCGCCAGCAGCCAATCTCCGGGACTAGCGGGGGGAGAGACCCAGTACTTC.

For this clonotype: A much bigger clone sits one base away, suggesting this may be a read error. CDR3 coding DNA: TGCAGTGCTAGCGTCTACAGAGGCTCTGAAGCTTTCTTT. Translated: CSASVYRGSEAFF. The chain uses TRBV20-1 and TRBJ1-1; D call uncertain. Trimming removed 3 bases from V and 6 bases from J, with 14 bases in between. The CDR3 is made up of 13 amino acids. The germline V gene has CDR1 DFQATT and CDR2 SNEGSKA (reference sequence).

This clonotype was seen at least ten times. The chain recombines TRBV7-2 with TRBJ2-3; D is uncertain. Looked up from germline, CDR1 is SGHTA and CDR2 is FQGNSA. This CDR3 has 14 residues. Trimming shortened V by 4 bases and J by 0 bases, and 8 bases separated the two germline ends. CDR3 loop: CASSWPDSTDTQYF. CDR3 sequence (DNA): TGTGCCAGCAGCTGGCCGGACAGCACAGATACGCAGTATTTT.

This clonotype was observed many times. The chain joins TRBV4-3 to TRBJ2-7; D call uncertain. V dropped 0 bases and J dropped 2 bases, with 11 bases sitting between them. Germline CDR1 reads LGHNA; CDR2 reads YSLEER. The CDR3 loop spans 15 amino acids. The CDR3 region is CASSQERARTYEQYF. DNA of the CDR3: TGCGCCAGCAGCCAAGAAAGGGCCAGAACCTACGAGCAGTACTTC.

About this clonotype itself: A junction boundary mismatches the germline segment, possibly from a read error. The chain recombines TRBV10-3 with TRBJ2-7; D may be TRBD2 (6 bases). Looked up from germline, CDR1 is ENHRY and CDR2 is SYGVKD. This CDR3 is 15 amino acids long. CDR3 amino acids: CAISESEGLAYELFF. The DNA for the CDR3 is TGTGCCATCAGTGAGTCGGAGGGTTTGGCCTACGAGCTGTTCTTC.

This clonotype was picked up many times. The chain joins TRBV5-6 to TRBJ1-6; 11 bases are a match to TRBD1. V shed 4 bases, J shed 8 bases, and the junction held 2 bases outside the gene matches. The CDR3 totals 14 residues. CDR1 SGHDT and CDR2 YYEEEE come from the germline V gene. In DNA form, the CDR3 reads TGTGCCAGCAGCCAGGGACAGGGGGATTCACCCCTCCACTTT. It codes for CASSQGQGDSPLHF.

Many counts were recorded for this clonotype. The rearrangement joins TRBV7-9 to TRBJ1-4, with D maybe TRBD1 (5 bases). Trimming took off 5 bases at V and 6 bases at J, with 13 bases between the two ends. Germline lookup yields CDR1 SEHNR and CDR2 FQNEAQ (reference sequence). The CDR3 is 14 residues long. The CDR3 protein is CASSATPGDEKLFF. The CDR3 DNA follows: TGTGCCAGCAGCGCGACCCCGGGGGATGAAAAACTGTTTTTT.

As regards this clonotype: This may stem from a read error, because a much larger clone lies one nucleotide away. The V call is TRBV6-5, the J call TRBJ1-5; D may be TRBD1 (6 bases). Germline CDR1 MNHEY, CDR2 SVGAGI. V was pared by 5 bases and J by 10 bases, with 21 bases between. CDR3 size: 15 residues. CDR3 amino acids: CASSPRTVSIYPQHF. The CDR3 DNA reads as TGTGCCAGCAGTCCTCGGACAGTATCAATATATCCCCAGCATTTT.

Comments on this clonotype: Just one base apart from a much larger clone, this may be a read error. The V call is TRBV27, the J call TRBJ2-2; 11 nucleotides match TRBD2. The CDR3 spans 15 residues. V shed 4 bases, J shed 3 bases, and the junction held 1 base outside the gene matches. Per germline, CDR1 MNHEY and CDR2 SMNVEV (reference sequence). This CDR3 is CASSWGLADTGELFF. The CDR3 bases are TGTGCCAGCAGTTGGGGACTAGCGGACACCGGGGAGCTGTTTTTT.

The chain joins TRBV7-9 to TRBJ2-2, with 7 bases identical to TRBD2. CDR3 size: 14 residues. Germline assignment: CDR1 SEHNR and CDR2 FQNEAQ (reference sequence). V trimming: 7 bases; J trimming: 6 bases; junction bases outside the gene matches: 8. CDR3 DNA: TGTGCCAGCAACCCCCCAGGGAGGGCCGGGGAGCTGTTTTTT. Its translation: CASNPPGRAGELFF. The full variable domain, in which reference TRBV7-9 and TRBJ2-2 provide the parts outside the CDR3, is DTGVSQNPRHKITKRGQNVTFRCDPISEHNRLYWYRQTLGQGPEFLTYFQNEAQLEKSRLLSDRFSAERPKGSFSTLEIQRTEQGDSAMYLCASNPPGRAGELFFGEGSRLTVL.

This chain joins TRBV27 and TRBJ1-2, with 10 bases aligning to TRBD1. The CDR3 contains 14 residues. V gave up 8 bases and J gave up 10 bases; unmatched junction bases: 13. Germline V gene data show CDR1 as MNHEY and CDR2 as SMNVEV (reference sequence). The CDR3 spells CASGETGGFSNYTF. In DNA form, the CDR3 reads TGTGCCAGCGGGGAGACAGGGGGCTTCTCGAACTACACCTTC.

This clonotype has just a few counts. This chain connects TRBV5-6 to TRBJ2-7, with D tentatively TRBD1 or TRBD2 (5 bases each). The CDR3 sequence is 14 residues long. Trimming removed 4 bases at V and 0 bases at J, with 11 bases between. Germline-derived CDR1 and CDR2 are SGHDT and YYEEEE. CDR3 loop: CASSIGASSYEQYF. CDR3 in DNA: TGTGCCAGCAGCATCGGGGCCAGCTCCTACGAGCAGTACTTC.

This clonotype was detected many times. This chain links TRBV28 with TRBJ2-3; 12 nucleotides match TRBD2. Germline lookup yields CDR1 MDHEN and CDR2 SYDVKM. The ends lost 6 bases at V and 4 bases at J; junction bases unmatched: 5. This CDR3 has 15 residues. CDR3 loop: CASSPLAGGSDTQYF. In DNA, the CDR3 is TGTGCCAGCAGCCCCCTAGCGGGAGGGTCAGATACGCAGTATTTT.

This clonotype was observed at least ten times. The chain employs TRBV5-1 and TRBJ2-1; D is ambiguous. CDR1 and CDR2 from the germline V gene are SGHRS and YFSETQ. The CDR3 is 15 residues long. V gave up 5 bases and J gave up 0 bases, with 12 bases separating them. CDR3 residues: CASRPTKSSYNEQFF. The CDR3 DNA reads as TGCGCCAGCAGACCGACAAAAAGCTCCTACAATGAGCAGTTCTTC.

In this sample, this clonotype turned up many times. The chain employs TRBV6-5 and TRBJ1-5; no definite D call. This CDR3 has 12 residues. Germline loops: CDR1 MNHEY, CDR2 SVGAGI. V was clipped by 8 bases and J by 0 bases, with 5 bases between them. CDR3 protein: CASLGSNQPQHF. In nucleotides, the CDR3 is TGTGCCAGCTTAGGTAGCAATCAGCCCCAGCATTTT.

This clonotype occurred many times. V is TRBV7-9 and J is TRBJ2-3; D possibly corresponds to TRBD1 (5 bases). The CDR3 covers 16 residues. Germline V gives CDR1 SEHNR, CDR2 FQNEAQ (reference sequence). V gave up 4 bases and J gave up 2 bases, with 16 bases separating them. CDR3 nucleotide sequence: TGTGCCAGCAGCTCTTACCCACGACAGTACACAGATACGCAGTATTTT. Amino acid sequence: CASSSYPRQYTDTQYF.

This clonotype was detected many times. This chain joins TRBV29-1 and TRBJ2-5, with D possibly being TRBD2 (5 bases). The germline CDR1 and CDR2 sequences are SQVTM and ANQGSEA. CDR3 length equals 13 residues. The V end lost 1 base, the J end lost 4 bases, and 10 bases lay between the germline ends. CDR3 nucleotide sequence: TGCAGCGTTGAAGGGGGAGTAGGAGAGACCCAGTACTTC. It yields the protein CSVEGGVGETQYF.

This clonotype came up many times. The chain recombines TRBV5-4 with TRBJ2-7; 8 bases align to TRBD2. J was trimmed by 5 bases and V by 2 bases; bases with no gene match: 6. In germline, CDR1 is SGHNT, CDR2 YYREEE (reference sequence). The CDR3 length is 14 residues. For the CDR3, the DNA is TGTGCCAGCAGCTTCAGCGGGAGTACCCACGAGCAGTACTTC. Amino acid sequence: CASSFSGSTHEQYF.

The V call is TRBV12-3 or TRBV12-4, the J call TRBJ1-1, with D perhaps matching TRBD1 (5 bases). The CDR3 spans 14 residues. The germline V and J ends were trimmed by 7 bases and 3 bases, with 15 bases remaining between them. DNA of the CDR3: TGTGCCAGCACCCTGGGGGGGTTGGACACTGAAGCTTTCTTT. It codes for CASTLGGLDTEAFF.

This clonotype was picked up one time. The rearrangement links TRBV12-3 or TRBV12-4 to TRBJ1-1; D unresolved. Trimming stripped 3 bases from V and 7 bases from J, with 12 bases between. This CDR3 comprises 13 residues. This CDR3 is CASSFGSNLEAFF. CDR3 coding DNA: TGTGCCAGCAGTTTCGGTAGCAACCTTGAAGCTTTCTTT.